The 20 T cell receptor beta chains reported below all come from one sample, sequenced in a study of blood T cells in healthy people across ages (dated by TCRdb to about 2015). The library was obtained by 5' RACE. These reads were obtained on an Illumina HiSeq 2500. The second PCR ran for roughly 7 to 11 cycles and used a J-beta primer mix along with a sample-barcoded 5' primer. Through fastp at Q25 and MiXCR, TCRdb rebuilt clones from the public reads, retaining in-frame beta chains. Identical CDR3 proteins give one entry, which carries the most common genes and DNA. Counted in this sample were 1,100,000 or so distinct CDR3 sequences; around 45% of them appeared once. Jointly, the top ten make up approximately 20% of the sample. The specimen sequenced was blood. The receptors derive from a woman between 55 and 75 years old in good health.

The chain combines TRBV18 with TRBJ2-5; TRBD2 matches at 7 bases. This CDR3 contains 15 residues. Germline trimming cut 6 bases from V and 1 base from J; bases unmatched to any gene: 8. Germline CDR1 reads KGHSH; CDR2 reads LQKENI. The CDR3 reads CASSHPQRGQETQYF. In nucleotides, the CDR3 is TGTGCCAGCTCCCATCCCCAGCGGGGCCAAGAGACCCAGTACTTC.

The V and J genes are TRBV19 and TRBJ2-5, with D possibly called TRBD1 or TRBD2 (5 bases each). The V gene's germline CDR1 is LNHDA and CDR2 SQIVND (reference sequence). V was trimmed by 4 bases and J by 1 base, leaving 16 bases between them. CDR3 length equals 16 residues. The CDR3 reads CASSTRDRNFQETQYF. As DNA, the CDR3 is TGTGCCAGTAGTACCCGGGACCGCAACTTCCAAGAGACCCAGTACTTC. Drawing the rest from reference TRBV19 and TRBJ2-5, the complete variable domain is DGGITQSPKYLFRKEGQNVTLSCEQNLNHDAMYWYRQDPGQGLRLIYYSQIVNDFQKGDIAEGYSVSREKKESFPLTVTSAQKNPTAFYLCASSTRDRNFQETQYFGPGTRLLVL.

V gene TRBV20-1 combines with J gene TRBJ2-7; TRBD2 is a possible D gene (6 bases). The V end was cut by 3 bases, the J end by 0 bases, with 18 bases between. This CDR3 region has 16 residues. Germline values: CDR1 DFQATT, CDR2 SNEGSKA (reference sequence). CDR3 in DNA: TGCAGTGCTAGTAAGGCCGGGAGTTTGAGCTCCTACGAGCAGTACTTC. This gives the protein CSASKAGSLSSYEQYF.

The chain joins TRBV30 to TRBJ2-7; TRBD2 matches 7 bases. Germline-derived CDR1 and CDR2 are GTSNPN and SVGIG (reference sequence). The CDR3 is made up of 14 amino acids. V was pared by 2 bases and J by 5 bases, with 9 bases of the junction left unmatched. In DNA form, the CDR3 reads TGTGCCTGGAGTTTCGGCGGGAGCATCAACGAGCAGTACTTC. Protein product: CAWSFGGSINEQYF. The variable domain in full, with the rest retrieved from reference TRBV30 and TRBJ2-7, is SQTIHQWPATLVQPVGSPLSLECTVEGTSNPNLYWYRQAAGRGLQLLFYSVGIGQISSEVPQNLSASRPQDRQFILSSKKLLLSDSGFYLCAWSFGGSINEQYFGPGTRLTVT.

CDR3 protein: CASSRRRRGTDTQYF. CDR3 nucleotides: TGTGCCAGCTCGCGGCGGCGAAGGGGGACAGATACGCAGTATTTT. The chain employs TRBV27 and TRBJ2-3; D is possibly TRBD1 (6 bases). Germline V gene sequence: CDR1 MNHEY, CDR2 SMNVEV (reference sequence). The CDR3 has 15 residues. The V end was cut by 8 bases, the J end by 3 bases, with 18 bases between.

About this clonotype itself: Sequence at one end of the junction differs from germline and may be a read error. The V call is TRBV20-1, the J call TRBJ2-7; 16 bases agree with TRBD2. The CDR3 sequence is 15 residues long. Germline V gene lookup returns CDR1 DFQATT and CDR2 SNEGSKA (reference sequence). The CDR3 sequence is CSATGTSGRGNERYF. Here the CDR3 DNA reads TGCAGTGCCACGGGGACTAGCGGGAGGGGGAACGAGCGGTACTTC.

This clonotype has more than one count but fewer than ten. The CDR3 is CASSSAGIPDTQYF. The DNA for the CDR3 is TGTGCCAGCAGCTCCGCAGGGATTCCAGATACGCAGTATTTT. The gene calls are TRBV7-9 and TRBJ2-3; the D gene is possibly TRBD1 (5 bases). Germline lookup yields CDR1 SEHNR and CDR2 FQNEAQ (reference sequence). The CDR3 spans 14 residues. V was clipped by 4 bases and J by 4 bases, with 12 bases between them.

The rearrangement uses TRBV29-1 and TRBJ2-3, with TRBD1 as a possible D gene (6 bases). This CDR3 is built from 11 residues. Trimming cost V 3 bases and J 7 bases, with 8 bases left between them. Germline V gene sequence: CDR1 SQVTM, CDR2 ANQGSEA. CDR3 sequence (DNA): TGCAGCGTTGACAGGGGCCATACGCAGTATTTT. Translating it yields CSVDRGHTQYF.

The chain employs TRBV29-1 and TRBJ1-2; tentative D call: TRBD1 (5 bases). This CDR3 contains 13 residues. Germline CDR1 and CDR2: SQVTM and ANQGSEA. The germline V and J ends were trimmed by 4 bases and 4 bases, with 13 bases remaining between them. The CDR3 DNA sequence: TGCAGCGTTGCCGGGGGTGATGGCTATGGCTACACCTTC. It encodes CSVAGGDGYGYTF.

The rearrangement joins TRBV19 to TRBJ2-1; possible D gene TRBD2, 6 bases. This CDR3 spans 14 amino acids. Per germline, CDR1 LNHDA and CDR2 SQIVND (reference sequence). V was cut by 7 bases and J by 7 bases, with 17 bases left in between. CDR3 amino acids: CASTLVGTLNEQFF. The CDR3 nucleotides are TGTGCCAGTACCCTTGTGGGGACTCTAAATGAGCAGTTCTTC.

Concerning this clonotype: A read error may explain this, as a much larger clone is one base away. The chain carries TRBV4-1 and TRBJ2-7; TRBD1 matches 7 bases. This CDR3 comprises 15 residues. J lost 7 bases, V lost 3 bases, and 12 bases had no gene match. Germline lookup yields CDR1 MGHRA and CDR2 YSYEKL. For the CDR3, the DNA is TGCGCCAGCAGCCACGATGGACAGGCGTGGAATGAGCAGTACTTC. Its protein is CASSHDGQAWNEQYF.

This chain uses TRBV29-1 with TRBJ1-4; D might be TRBD1 (6 bases). Germline loops: CDR1 SQVTM, CDR2 ANQGSEA. There are 13 residues in the CDR3. V was pared by 7 bases and J by 8 bases, with 17 bases between. CDR3 sequence reads: CSAQGPRAEKLFF. DNA of the CDR3: TGCAGCGCCCAGGGGCCCCGAGCGGAAAAACTGTTTTTT.

There are a few counts of this clonotype. The CDR3 reads CASSQGLRNGYTF. The DNA of the CDR3 is TGTGCCAGCAGCCAGGGTTTAAGGAATGGCTACACCTTC. The chain uses TRBV7-9 and TRBJ1-2; maybe TRBD1 (5 bases). The CDR3 extends over 13 amino acids. In germline, CDR1 is SEHNR, CDR2 FQNEAQ (reference sequence). V lost 5 bases and J lost 6, with 13 bases in between.

In this sample, this clonotype turned up a few times. The genes are TRBV25-1 and TRBJ1-4; D gene ambiguous. Germline values: CDR1 MGHDK, CDR2 SYGVNS. This CDR3 has 14 residues. Trimming cost V 7 bases and J 8 bases, with 17 bases left between them. The CDR3 nucleotides read TGTGCCAGCAATGGCGGTCGGGTAAACGAAAAACTGTTTTTT. Protein sequence: CASNGGRVNEKLFF. The full variable domain, with the rest looked up from reference TRBV25-1 and TRBJ1-4, is EADIYQTPRYLVIGTGKKITLECSQTMGHDKMYWYQQDPGMELHLIHYSYGVNSTEKGDLSSESTVSRIRTEHFPLTLESARPSHTSQYLCASNGGRVNEKLFFGSGTQLSVL.

This clonotype was counted between two and nine times. J is TRBJ2-7 and V is TRBV27; D is uncertain. CDR1 is MNHEY, CDR2 SMNVEV, per germline (reference sequence). This CDR3 has 12 amino acids. Trimming left V 2 bases short and J 9 bases short, with 11 bases between. The CDR3 reads CASSLGRTRQYF. For the CDR3, the DNA is TGTGCCAGCAGTTTAGGGCGGACGCGGCAGTACTTC.

The V gene is TRBV29-1, the J gene TRBJ2-1, with 7 positions matching TRBD2. Unmatched junction bases numbered 10, after V lost 1 base and J lost 4 bases. The CDR3 totals 16 residues. Per the germline V gene, CDR1 is SQVTM and CDR2 is ANQGSEA. The DNA of the CDR3 is TGCAGCGTTGAAGGTGTTACTAGCGCTATTTACAATGAGCAGTTCTTC. Translation gives CSVEGVTSAIYNEQFF.

The chain uses TRBV4-1 and TRBJ2-2; 16 positions match TRBD2. The CDR3 extends over 20 amino acids. Germline values: CDR1 MGHRA, CDR2 YSYEKL. V shed 3 bases, J shed 2 bases, and the junction held 9 bases outside the gene matches. The CDR3 DNA sequence: TGCGCCAGCAGCCATCCGCCGGGACTAGCGGGGGGGCCAAACACCGGGGAGCTGTTTTTT. Amino acid sequence: CASSHPPGLAGGPNTGELFF.

The J gene is TRBJ2-6, the V gene TRBV6-2 or TRBV6-3; D is unresolved. The CDR3 consists of 16 residues. V gave up 0 bases and J gave up 0 bases, with 6 bases separating them. CDR1 MNHEY and CDR2 SVGEGT come from the germline V gene. This CDR3 is CASSYSPLSGANVLTF. The CDR3 coding sequence is TGTGCCAGCAGTTACTCTCCCCTCTCTGGGGCCAACGTCCTGACTTTC.

This chain joins TRBV28 and TRBJ2-1; the D is unclear. The CDR3 runs to 12 residues. The V gene's germline CDR1 is MDHEN and CDR2 SYDVKM. V lost 7 bases, J lost 8 bases, and 12 bases lay in between. CDR3 in DNA: TGTGCCAGCACCCTTGGACCCTATGAGCAGTTCTTC. This encodes CASTLGPYEQFF.

The V gene is TRBV7-9, the J gene TRBJ2-6; D is uncertain. Germline lookup yields CDR1 SEHNR and CDR2 FQNEAQ (reference sequence). This CDR3 region has 17 residues. V lost 5 bases and J 0 bases, leaving 14 bases between the germline ends. The chain's CDR3 is CASSPPRPSSGANVLTF. In DNA form, the CDR3 reads TGTGCCAGCAGCCCCCCCAGGCCCTCCTCTGGGGCCAACGTCCTGACTTTC.